This passage covers 7 T cell receptor beta chains from one sample sequenced in a study of T cells in Graves' hyperthyroidism and ophthalmopathy. Amplification yielded TCR beta CDR3 regions, with RNA transcripts as the source. During a first-round RT-PCR of the TCR CDR3, the HTBI primer set was used. TCRdb re-derived calls from the multiplex PCR reads in MiXCR, one entry per CDR3 protein. The data contain almost 600,000 distinct CDR3 sequences, under 60% of them singletons. Input material: peripheral blood or thyroid tissue (not recorded which). Receptors were obtained from a woman younger than 30 with Graves' hyperthyroidism.

J is TRBJ1-5 and V is TRBV4-2; TRBD1 matches 10 bases. CDR3 length: 18 residues. Germline-derived CDR1 and CDR2 are LGHNA and YNFKEQ. Germline trimming cut 1 base from V and 1 base from J; bases unmatched to any gene: 7. CDR3 loop: CASSQVTGGRGSNQPQHF. CDR3 nucleotide sequence: TGTGCCAGCAGCCAAGTGACAGGGGGCCGCGGCAGCAATCAGCCCCAGCATTTT.

In this sample, this clonotype turned up many times. This chain uses TRBV5-8 with TRBJ1-4; 8 bases agree with TRBD1. The CDR3 covers 16 residues. Germline V CDR1 and CDR2: SGHTS, YDEGEE. J was trimmed by 8 bases and V by 2 bases; bases with no gene match: 11. DNA of the CDR3: TGTGCCAGCAGCTTCCGGACAGGGAATGATCGGGAAAAACTGTTTTTT. Protein sequence: CASSFRTGNDREKLFF.

CDR3 sequence (DNA): TGTGCCAGCAGCGGAACGAGGACGGGGAATTCACCCCTCCACTTT. This gives the protein CASSGTRTGNSPLHF. V is TRBV7-9 and J is TRBJ1-6; no clear D gene. V gave up 5 bases and J gave up 7 bases, with 15 bases separating them. Germline V CDR1 and CDR2: SEHNR, FQNEAQ (reference sequence). This CDR3 is built from 15 residues.

The chain joins TRBV25-1 to TRBJ2-3, with 7 bases lining up with TRBD2. The CDR3 totals 16 residues. V lost 1 base to trimming and J lost 8 bases; unmatched junction nucleotides: 12. Germline-derived CDR1 and CDR2 are MGHDK and SYGVNS. CDR3: CASSEWGRAGYSTQYF. The CDR3 nucleotides are TGTGCCAGCAGTGAATGGGGGAGGGCTGGTTACAGTACGCAGTATTTT.

This clonotype was counted only a few times. The rearrangement joins TRBV9 to TRBJ2-2; 7 nucleotides line up with TRBD2. The trim removed 3 bases at V and 3 bases at J, leaving 8 bases unmatched. The germline CDR1 and CDR2 sequences are SGDLS and YYNGEE. CDR3 length: 16 residues. The CDR3, as DNA: TGTGCCAGCAGCGGAAATAGCGGGCTTTACACCGGGGAGCTGTTTTTT. Protein sequence: CASSGNSGLYTGELFF.

This clonotype was found a few times. This chain links TRBV6-5 with TRBJ1-4; D is unresolved. This CDR3 has 14 amino acids. Germline CDR1 and CDR2: MNHEY and SVGAGI. Trimming cost V 6 bases and J 2 bases, with 10 bases left between them. CDR3 sequence reads: CASRPDMTNEKLFF. DNA for the CDR3: TGTGCCAGCAGACCAGACATGACTAATGAAAAACTGTTTTTT.

This rearrangement joins TRBV12-3 or TRBV12-4 to TRBJ1-1; D might be TRBD1 (5 bases). The CDR3 contains 14 residues. V dropped 6 bases and J dropped 6 bases, with 17 bases sitting between them. CDR3 sequence (DNA): TGTGCCAGCAGGAACCGGGGGTTTAACCCTGAAGCTTTCTTT. Residues: CASRNRGFNPEAFF.